This paragraph covers one TCR beta chain sequence. This clone was picked up a small number of times. It lacks a known antigen. No much larger clone is present one base from it, and per-base qualities are unavailable. The data originate from a study of Ad26.COV2.S vaccination and SARS-CoV-2 variants (dated by TCRdb to the early 2020s). Looking at the study overall: TCRbeta repertoire sequencing served as the tool for gauging how specific and how broad the SARS-CoV-2-reactive T cell receptors were following Ad26.COV2.S vaccination. A total of 32 samples were included in the TCR-sequenced set, comprising roughly 20 Ad26.COV2.S vaccine recipients, 5 placebo recipients and 8 SARS-CoV-2 convalescent individuals. Findings and caveats that apply to the study as a whole: The authors noted that total T cell responses may have been underestimated by the TCR breadth and depth analyses. Higher spike-specific TCR breadth was observed in Ad26.COV2.S recipients than in placebo recipients (P = 0.0014). Comparable non-spike TCR breadth was observed between vaccine and placebo recipients, consistent with only spike being contained in the vaccine. After vaccination, substantial breadth of spike-specific CD8+ and CD4+ T cell responses was reported.

The immunoSEQ Assay was the method used to sequence TCRbeta CDR3 regions. After extraction, genomic DNA underwent amplification by bias-controlled multiplex PCR, followed by high-throughput sequencing. In the original analysis: To quantify the absolute abundance of every unique TCRbeta CDR3 region, sequences were collapsed and filtered. T cell fraction was estimated by normalizing TCRbeta template counts to usable DNA, with usable DNA measured through amplification of reference genes found in all nucleated cells. Repertoire TCRs were annotated as SARS-CoV-2-specific by exact matching of V gene, CDR3 amino acid sequence and J gene to a known reactive TCR set. The reference SARS-CoV-2 TCR set was derived from MIRA and filtered for enrichment in COVID-19-positive ImmuneCODE repertoires, a step that removed public or cross-reactive TCRs. Based on the MIRA antigens, annotated TCRs were further analysed at the level of specific ORF or position within ORF. Depth was the summed frequency of annotated unique rearrangements, while breadth was defined as annotated unique rearrangements over total unique productive rearrangements. Two-sided Wilcoxon rank-sum tests were applied when comparing TCR breadth between groups. Drawn from immuneACCESS, this table holds only the in-frame rearrangements with V and J called that TCRdb kept. Clones are partly lost; checked studies trace under half to an unresolved V gene and leave the rest unexplained. The V and J calls and clone size come from that table; D and trimming were worked out from the DNA. The table for this sample lists 300,000 to 400,000 clones; approximately 90% of them were counted only once. 3% to 5% of the sample goes to the ten largest clones.

The intended sense of this specimen's time point label: individuals recovered from natural SARS-CoV-2 infection. CDR1 and CDR2 (SQVTM, ANQGSEA) derive from the germline V gene. From cysteine to phenylalanine, the CDR3 is 13 amino acids long. Solely the CDR3 DNA is kept, with 39 bases framed from the first base. V and J are trimmed by 5 bases and 7 bases, and the gene matches miss 8 bases of the junction. Sequenced material: peripheral blood, taken after recovery from COVID-19. Recombination joined TRBV29-1 with TRBJ1-2; TRBD1 agrees with 9 junctional bases. The receptor comes from a human donor who had recovered from COVID-19. The DNA sequence is as follows: TGCAGCGTTTATCCGGGACAGGGAGGTGGCTACACCTTC. This encodes CSVYPGQGGGYTF.